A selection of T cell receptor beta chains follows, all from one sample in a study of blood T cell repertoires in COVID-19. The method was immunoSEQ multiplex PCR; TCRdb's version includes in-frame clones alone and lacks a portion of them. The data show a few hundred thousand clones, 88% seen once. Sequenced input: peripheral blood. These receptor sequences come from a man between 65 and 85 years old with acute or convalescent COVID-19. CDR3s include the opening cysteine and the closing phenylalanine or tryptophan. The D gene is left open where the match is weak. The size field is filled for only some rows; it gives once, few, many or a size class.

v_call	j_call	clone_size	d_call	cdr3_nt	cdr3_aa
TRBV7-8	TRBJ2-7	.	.	TGTGCCAGCAGCTCGTCGGTAAAAGGGGTTGTTTACGAGCAGTACTTC	CASSSSVKGVVYEQYF
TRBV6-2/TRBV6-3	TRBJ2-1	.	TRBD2	TGTGCCAGCAGTTACTCTAGCGGGAGTAATAACAATGAGCAGTTCTTC	CASSYSSGSNNNEQFF
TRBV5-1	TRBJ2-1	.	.	TGCGCCAGCAGCTTGGTTCCTAGCAAGCCGTTCTTC	CASSLVPSKPFF
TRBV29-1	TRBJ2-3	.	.	TGCAGCGTTGAAGAGGGAGCAGATACGCAGTATTTT	CSVEEGADTQYF
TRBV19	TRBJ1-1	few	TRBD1	TGTGCCAGTAGTCGTTTTCTGAGGGGACAGGGGGCCGCTGAAGCTTTCTTT	CASSRFLRGQGAAEAFF
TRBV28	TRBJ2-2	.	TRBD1	TGTGCCAGCAGTCCCGGACAGGGGGGCACCGGGGAGCTGTTTTTT	CASSPGQGGTGELFF
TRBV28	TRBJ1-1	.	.	TGTGCCAGCGTAGGGGGGGCGCGCACTGAAGCTTTCTTT	CASVGGARTEAFF
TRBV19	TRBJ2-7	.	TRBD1	TGTGCCAGTAGCACCGGGACAGCCATTTACGAGCAGTACTTC	CASSTGTAIYEQYF
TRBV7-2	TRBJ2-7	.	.	TGTGCCAGCAGCTTAATAGGGACGGGAGTGGGGGAGCAGTACTTC	CASSLIGTGVGEQYF
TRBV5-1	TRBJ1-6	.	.	TGCGCCAGCAGCCAAGAACAGGGAACGACCTCACCCCTCCACTTT	CASSQEQGTTSPLHF
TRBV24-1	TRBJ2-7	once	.	TGTGCCACCAGTGATGTTGGGGCAGGGACCTACGAGCAGTACTTC	CATSDVGAGTYEQYF
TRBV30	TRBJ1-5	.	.	TGTGCCTGGAGTGGAGGGGGACAGCCCCAGCATTTT	CAWSGGGQPQHF
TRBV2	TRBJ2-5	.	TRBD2	TGTGCCAGCAGTGTACCCCTTTCGAGTGGCGGGGGGGTCCAAGAGACCCAGTACTTC	CASSVPLSSGGGVQETQYF
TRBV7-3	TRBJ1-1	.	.	TGTGCCAGCAGCTTAAGCGGAGGTATGAACACTGAAGCTTTCTTT	CASSLSGGMNTEAFF
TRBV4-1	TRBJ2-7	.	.	TGCGCCAGCAGCTCCACTCGGGAGCTGGGCGAGCAGTACTTC	CASSSTRELGEQYF
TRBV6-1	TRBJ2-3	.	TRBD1	TGTGCCAGCAGTGTCCACCGGGACAGGGCCACAGATACGCAGTATTTT	CASSVHRDRATDTQYF
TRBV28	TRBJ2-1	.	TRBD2	TGTGCCAGCAGTCTGTATGGGACTAGCGAAAACAATGAGCAGTTCTTC	CASSLYGTSENNEQFF
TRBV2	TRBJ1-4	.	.	TGTGCCAGCAGTGTCCGGCAGGGGACGAATGAAAAACTGTTTTTT	CASSVRQGTNEKLFF
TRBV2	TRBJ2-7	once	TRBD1	TGTGCCAGCAGTGTAGGGGACAGGCTTTACGAGCAGTACTTC	CASSVGDRLYEQYF
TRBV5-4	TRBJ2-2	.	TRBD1	TGTGCCAGCAGCTCCCCCCTGGGACAGCTGAACACCGGGGAGCTGTTTTTT	CASSSPLGQLNTGELFF
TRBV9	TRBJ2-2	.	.	TGTGCCAGCAGCGTAGGGCAGGGTCCCGGGGAGCTGTTTTTT	CASSVGQGPGELFF
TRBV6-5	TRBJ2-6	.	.	TGTGCCAGCACCCCCTCGAGCTCTGGGGCCAACGTCCTGACTTTC	CASTPSSSGANVLTF
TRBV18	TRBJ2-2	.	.	TGTGCCAGCTCACCTAAATCCACCGGGGAGCTGTTTTTT	CASSPKSTGELFF
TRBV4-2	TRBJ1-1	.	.	TGTGCCAGCAGCCCTGGTCAGCGGGGCACTGAAGCTTTCTTT	CASSPGQRGTEAFF
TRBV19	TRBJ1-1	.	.	TGTGCCAGCTCACAGCTAAGGATAAGAAACACTGAAGCTTTCTTT	CASSQLRIRNTEAFF
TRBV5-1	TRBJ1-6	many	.	TGCGCCAGCAGCTTGACAGATTCACCCCTCCACTTT	CASSLTDSPLHF
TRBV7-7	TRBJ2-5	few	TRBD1	TGTGCTAGCAGCCTCGGGACAGCCAAAACGAAAGAGACCCAGTACTTC	CASSLGTAKTKETQYF
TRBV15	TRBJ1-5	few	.	TGTGCCACCAGCAGAGACGGGCGGGGGTCTCAGCCCCAGCATTTT	CATSRDGRGSQPQHF
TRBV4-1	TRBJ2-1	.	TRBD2	TGCGCCAGCAGCCAAGACCTTAACCTGGACGTGGCTAGCGGGAGGCATGAGCAGTTCTTC	CASSQDLNLDVASGRHEQFF
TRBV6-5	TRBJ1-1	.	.	TGTGCCAGCAGTTACTCGGGGGCAATGGTCGGCACTGAAGCTTTCTTT	CASSYSGAMVGTEAFF
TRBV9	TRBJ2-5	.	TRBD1	TGTGCCAGCAGCGTTGACACGGGACAGTTCAAGACCCAGTACTTC	CASSVDTGQFKTQYF
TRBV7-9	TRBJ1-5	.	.	TGTGCCAGCAGCTTAGCACCCCTTTTACAGGGTGAACAGCCCCAGCATTTT	CASSLAPLLQGEQPQHF
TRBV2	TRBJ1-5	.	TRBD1	TGTGCCAGCAGTCAACAGGGGGCCGGTCAGCCCCAGCATTTT	CASSQQGAGQPQHF
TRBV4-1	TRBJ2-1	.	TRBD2	TGCGCCAGCAGCCAAGAAGGTGTGGCGAGCGGGGTGGCGGACAATGAGCAGTTCTTC	CASSQEGVASGVADNEQFF
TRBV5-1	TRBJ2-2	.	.	TGCGCCAGCAGCCGAGACAGCGCGAACACCGGGGAGCTGTTTTTT	CASSRDSANTGELFF
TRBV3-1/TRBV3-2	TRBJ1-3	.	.	TGTGCCAGCAGCCAAGATCTGTCCGGGAAGGACACCATATATTTT	CASSQDLSGKDTIYF
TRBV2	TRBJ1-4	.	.	TGTGCCAGCAGTGAACACCGGACTAATGAAAAACTGTTTTTT	CASSEHRTNEKLFF
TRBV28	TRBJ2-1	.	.	TGTGCCAGCAATCTCTCGGACAATGAGCAGTTCTTC	CASNLSDNEQFF
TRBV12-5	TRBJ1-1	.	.	TGTGCTATCCTCCGGGACTACGACACTGAAGCTTTCTTT	CAILRDYDTEAFF
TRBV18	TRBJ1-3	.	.	TGTGCCAGCTCACCATCTGCTGGAAACACCATATATTTT	CASSPSAGNTIYF
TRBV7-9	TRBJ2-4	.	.	TGTGCCAGCAGCGTACTAGGCGGAACTATAGCCAAAAACATTCAGTACTTC	CASSVLGGTIAKNIQYF
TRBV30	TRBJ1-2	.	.	TGTGCCTGGAGCACCGGAGGGGCCTACTATGGCTACACCTTC	CAWSTGGAYYGYTF
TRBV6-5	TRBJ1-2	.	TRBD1	TGTGCCAGCAGCGACAGGGGTTACTATGGCTACACCTTC	CASSDRGYYGYTF
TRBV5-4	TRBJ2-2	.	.	TGTGCCAGCAGCTTGTCGGCGGAAAACACCGGGGAGCTGTTTTTT	CASSLSAENTGELFF
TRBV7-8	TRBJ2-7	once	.	TGTGCCAGCAGCTCAAATGGGTATACAGTCTACGAGCAGTACTTC	CASSSNGYTVYEQYF
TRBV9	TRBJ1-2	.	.	TGTGCCAGCAGCGTAAATTCCCTCAGCTATGGCTACACCTTC	CASSVNSLSYGYTF
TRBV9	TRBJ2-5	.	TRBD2	TGTGCCAGCAGCGCTCGGGAGGGGCTGACCCAGTACTTC	CASSAREGLTQYF
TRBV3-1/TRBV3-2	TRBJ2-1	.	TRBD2	TGTGCCAGCAGCCCCGATCTTTGGCGGGAGGGGCATGAGCAGTTCTTC	CASSPDLWREGHEQFF
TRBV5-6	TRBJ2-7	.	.	TGTGCCAGCAGCTTGAGGAGCGGCTACGAGCAGTACTTC	CASSLRSGYEQYF
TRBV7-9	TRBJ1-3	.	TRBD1	TGTGCCAGCAGCTCAGGGACAGCTGGAAACACCATATATTTT	CASSSGTAGNTIYF
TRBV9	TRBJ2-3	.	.	TGTGCCAGCAGCGTAGGTCTAGCGACTAGCACAGATACGCAGTATTTT	CASSVGLATSTDTQYF
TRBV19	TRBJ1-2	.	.	TGTGCCAGTAGTATAACCGGGGGAGGCTACACCTTC	CASSITGGGYTF
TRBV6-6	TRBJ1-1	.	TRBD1	TGTGCCAGCAGTTCCCGGACAGGAACCATGAACACTGAAGCTTTCTTT	CASSSRTGTMNTEAFF
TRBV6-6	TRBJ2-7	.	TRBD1	TGTGCCAGCAGCCTCGACAGGGGCACCAGCTCCTACGAGCAGTACTTC	CASSLDRGTSSYEQYF
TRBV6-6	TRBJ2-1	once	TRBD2	TGTGCCAGCAGCCCCGGGAGGCACAATGAGCAGTTCTTC	CASSPGRHNEQFF